Below, one TCR beta chain is given with its context. Repertoires were generated with immunoSEQ multiplex PCR, while TCRdb's copy carries only in-frame clones and drops some. The profile covers roughly 61,000 clones, with approximately 90% appearing a single time and roughly 3.6% taken by the ten largest. These data belong to a study of identifying expanded T cells in peripheral blood. This CDR3 has 15 amino acids. The V and J ends lost 5 bases and 0 bases, in that order; junction bases with no gene match: 6. The V gene's germline CDR1 is SGHVS and CDR2 FQNEAQ. The chain combines TRBV7-8 with TRBJ2-5; 7 bases are shared with TRBD2. This receptor was identified in a person aged 18 to 70 in good health. Source material: blood. CDR3 amino acids: CASSPGLTYQETQYF. CDR3 nucleotides: TGTGCCAGCAGCCCGGGACTAACTTACCAAGAGACCCAGTACTTC.